The 22 T cell receptor beta chains presented below share a single source sample, sequenced in a study of cytomegalovirus exposure and HLA in healthy donors. The PCR contained 60 Vbeta and 13 Jbeta primers. Using immunoSEQ multiplex PCR, the repertoire was profiled, and TCRdb retains in-frame clones only, with some absent. This sample has about 120,000 clones, with about 81% found just once. The material sequenced was PBMCs. The source of these receptors is a man in his forties in good health and CMV-seronegative.

The chain employs TRBV27 and TRBJ2-6, with 7 bases aligning to TRBD1. The CDR3 runs to 17 residues. Germline V gene sequence: CDR1 MNHEY, CDR2 SMNVEV (reference sequence). Unmatched junction bases numbered 8, after V lost 6 bases and J lost 0 bases. The CDR3 loop is CASSPDRVPSGANVLTF. The CDR3 DNA follows: TGTGCCAGCAGCCCCGACAGGGTGCCCTCTGGGGCCAACGTCCTGACTTTC.

The chain uses TRBV30 and TRBJ2-3, with D uncertain. Germline V gives CDR1 GTSNPN, CDR2 SVGIG (reference sequence). Trimming left V 3 bases short and J 4 bases short, with 5 bases between. CDR3 length: 11 residues. Here the CDR3 reads CAWRRADTQYF. CDR3 sequence (DNA): TGTGCCTGGAGGAGAGCAGATACGCAGTATTTT.

V and J are TRBV7-9 and TRBJ2-5; TRBD1 is a possible D gene (5 bases). CDR1 and CDR2 (germline): SEHNR, FQNEAQ (reference sequence). The CDR3 covers 14 residues. V lost 3 bases and J lost 1, with 9 bases in between. In nucleotides, the CDR3 is TGTGCCAGCAGCTTTAGACAGACCCAAGAGACCCAGTACTTC. Protein product: CASSFRQTQETQYF.

This clone was observed a few times. The J gene is TRBJ1-4, the V gene TRBV15; 8 bases align to TRBD1. CDR1 is LNHNV and CDR2 is YYDKDF in the germline V gene (reference sequence). The CDR3 is made up of 15 amino acids. V trimming: 1 base; J trimming: 8 bases; junction bases outside the gene matches: 6. The CDR3 nucleotides read TGTGCCACCAGCAGAGGAGGACAGGGTGAAGAAAAACTGTTTTTT. Amino acids: CATSRGGQGEEKLFF.

V and J are TRBV9 and TRBJ2-1, with 9 bases that match TRBD2. Germline V gene sequence: CDR1 SGDLS, CDR2 YYNGEE. With V trimmed by 4 bases and J by 5 bases, 10 bases remained unmatched. This CDR3 region has 16 residues. DNA for the CDR3: TGTGCCAGCAGCACAAGCGGGAGGCCGTTTCACAATGAGCAGTTCTTC. Amino acids: CASSTSGRPFHNEQFF.

The CDR3 here is CASSLFETGGAGTQYF. The CDR3 nucleotides read TGTGCCAGCAGCTTGTTCGAGACAGGGGGCGCGGGGACCCAGTACTTC. This rearrangement joins TRBV5-4 to TRBJ2-5; 10 nucleotides align to TRBD1. CDR1 is SGHNT and CDR2 is YYREEE in the germline V gene (reference sequence). V lost 1 base and J lost 7; bases outside the gene matches: 10. This CDR3 region has 16 residues.

The V gene is TRBV7-9, the J gene TRBJ2-5; perhaps TRBD1 as D (6 bases). TRBJ2-7 matches the DNA end more closely, so the J call is doubtful. Per germline, CDR1 SEHNR and CDR2 FQNEAQ (reference sequence). CDR3 length: 13 amino acids. The CDR3: CASSLSRGHEQYF. In DNA, the CDR3 is TGTGCCAGCAGCTTAAGCAGGGGCCACGAGCAGTACTTC.

The genes are TRBV5-5 and TRBJ2-5, with 12 bases matching TRBD2. CDR3 length: 14 amino acids. The J segment lost 5 bases and the V segment lost 5 bases, leaving 4 bases of the junction unmatched. CDR1 and CDR2 from the germline V gene are SGHKS and YYEKEE (reference sequence). CDR3 region: CASRRTSGAETQYF. CDR3 DNA sequence: TGTGCCAGCAGACGGACTAGCGGGGCGGAGACCCAGTACTTC.

The V call is TRBV4-3, the J call TRBJ1-2; possible D gene TRBD1, 6 bases. CDR1 is LGHNA and CDR2 is YSLEER in the germline V gene. Trimming shortened V by 0 bases and J by 4 bases, and 12 bases separated the two germline ends. The CDR3 has 15 residues. CDR3 amino acids: CASSQDLGQLYGYTF. The CDR3 bases are TGCGCCAGCAGCCAAGATTTAGGACAGCTCTATGGCTACACCTTC.

This chain uses TRBV5-4 with TRBJ1-1; TRBD1 matches 7 bases. J was trimmed by 6 bases and V by 0 bases; bases with no gene match: 8. CDR3 size: 15 residues. Germline V CDR1 and CDR2: SGHNT, YYREEE (reference sequence). The chain's CDR3 is CASSLGPGQTPEAFF. In DNA, the CDR3 is TGTGCCAGCAGCTTGGGACCGGGACAGACACCTGAAGCTTTCTTT.

V is TRBV4-3 and J is TRBJ2-4; D might be TRBD2 (7 bases). The CDR3 spans 17 residues. The germline V gene encodes CDR1 LGHNA and CDR2 YSLEER. V was shortened by 0 bases and J by 6 bases, with 18 bases between the two germline ends. DNA for the CDR3: TGCGCCAGCAGCCAAGATCGGGCGGGGGCAACTTTAAACATTCAGTACTTC. Translation gives CASSQDRAGATLNIQYF.

The chain couples TRBV9 to TRBJ2-1, with TRBD2 matching 11 bases. V trimming: 3 bases; J trimming: 6 bases; junction bases outside the gene matches: 8. CDR3 length: 16 amino acids. Germline CDR1 SGDLS, CDR2 YYNGEE. CDR3 protein: CASSGLAGGHGNEQFF. The CDR3 DNA reads TGTGCCAGCAGCGGATTAGCGGGAGGGCACGGCAATGAGCAGTTCTTC.

The chain links TRBV6-1 to TRBJ2-1; TRBD2 agrees at 7 bases. V was clipped by 2 bases and J by 8 bases; unmatched bases: 9. The CDR3 totals 15 residues. Per the germline V gene, CDR1 is MNHNS and CDR2 is SASEGT. In DNA form, the CDR3 reads TGTGCCAGCAGTGAATTGTGGACTAGGACATATGAGCAGTTCTTC. Its protein is CASSELWTRTYEQFF.

The rearrangement joins TRBV6-1 to TRBJ2-3, with 7 bases matching TRBD2. CDR1 is MNHNS, CDR2 SASEGT, per germline. This CDR3 is 17 amino acids long. V shed 2 bases and J 3 bases; nucleotides not matched to a gene: 11. In DNA, the CDR3 is TGTGCCAGCAGTGAATCGGCGGGGAGCGGGAAGACAGATACGCAGTATTTT. Amino acids: CASSESAGSGKTDTQYF.

The rearrangement uses TRBV9 and TRBJ2-7; 7 bases agree with TRBD2. This CDR3 spans 12 amino acids. Germline lookup yields CDR1 SGDLS and CDR2 YYNGEE. Unmatched junction bases numbered 7, after V lost 10 bases and J lost 3 bases. In DNA form, the CDR3 reads TGTGCCGCGGGGAGGGACGTCTACGAGCAGTACTTC. It encodes CAAGRDVYEQYF.

This chain uses TRBV5-1 with TRBJ1-3; TRBD1 matches at 7 bases. CDR3 length: 18 residues. The germline V gene encodes CDR1 SGHRS and CDR2 YFSETQ. V was pared by 1 base and J by 0 bases, with 10 bases of the junction left unmatched. The CDR3 sequence: CASSLSPPGGSSGNTIYF. DNA for the CDR3: TGCGCCAGCAGCTTGAGTCCACCAGGGGGGAGCTCTGGAAACACCATATATTTT. Variable domain in full (rest from reference TRBV5-1 and TRBJ1-3): KAGVTQTPRYLIKTRGQQVTLSCSPISGHRSVSWYQQTPGQGLQFLFEYFSETQRNKGNFPGRFSGRQFSNSRSEMNVSTLELGDSALYLCASSLSPPGGSSGNTIYFGEGSWLTVV.

The chain carries TRBV7-3 and TRBJ2-1, with D unclear. The CDR3 has 15 amino acids. In germline, CDR1 is SGHTA, CDR2 FQGTGA. Deletions cut 3 bases from V and 4 bases from J, with 13 bases between. DNA for the CDR3: TGTGCCAGCAGCTTGATACCCGGTGGTTACAATGAGCAGTTCTTC. Its translation is CASSLIPGGYNEQFF.

The chain is built from TRBV5-3 and TRBJ2-5; the match to TRBD1 covers 7 bases. TRBV5-3 is an ORF; its function is uncertain. The V segment lost 2 bases and the J segment 5 bases; nucleotides outside the gene matches: 6. The CDR3 extends over 14 amino acids. The DNA for the CDR3 is TGTGCCAGAAGCTTTGAGGGGGCCAGGGAGACCCAGTACTTC. It specifies CARSFEGARETQYF.

J is TRBJ1-2 and V is TRBV5-1; D gene ambiguous. The CDR3 loop spans 12 amino acids. Germline V CDR1 and CDR2: SGHRS, YFSETQ. The germline V and J ends were trimmed by 5 bases and 8 bases, with 13 bases remaining between them. In DNA form, the CDR3 reads TGCGCCAGCAGTTATCAGACAAGCGGCTACACCTTC. Residues: CASSYQTSGYTF.

The count of this clone is one. This chain joins TRBV4-1 and TRBJ1-2; D may be TRBD1 (6 bases). Germline V gene sequence: CDR1 MGHRA, CDR2 YSYEKL. The CDR3 runs to 15 residues. Trimming removed 1 base from V and 0 bases from J, with 9 bases in between. The CDR3 bases are TGCGCCAGCAGCCAAGGGGACAAAGCTAACTATGGCTACACCTTC. It is translated as CASSQGDKANYGYTF.

V gene TRBV11-2 combines with J gene TRBJ2-5, with a weak D call TRBD2 (5 bases). Trimming cost V 1 base and J 5 bases, with 17 bases left between them. Germline-derived CDR1 and CDR2 are SGHAT and FQNNGV. The CDR3 spans 16 residues. This CDR3 is CASSLVYKIAGETQYF. The CDR3, as DNA: TGTGCCAGCAGCTTAGTTTACAAAATCGCGGGCGAGACCCAGTACTTC.

This clone appeared once. V and J are TRBV5-4 and TRBJ1-1; no definite D call. CDR3 size: 16 residues. The germline gives CDR1 SGHNT, CDR2 YYREEE (reference sequence). V was cut by 3 bases and J by 5 bases, with 20 bases left in between. CDR3 sequence: CASSSRIRVLRTEAFF. The CDR3 DNA sequence: TGTGCCAGCAGCTCTAGAATTCGGGTCCTCCGTACTGAAGCTTTCTTT.